This T cell receptor beta chain was obtained from a study of shared clonotypes between healthy human individuals. Germline trimming cut 4 bases from V and 6 bases from J; bases unmatched to any gene: 13. This CDR3 comprises 16 residues. Germline values: CDR1 SEHNR, CDR2 FQNEAQ (reference sequence). Each subset's genomic DNA was shared equally among a number of immunoSEQ plates. Sequencing was performed with immunoSEQ multiplex PCR; in TCRdb, only in-frame clones are kept and a portion is missing. The sample holds around 2,100,000 clones; around 96% are singletons and the top ten take approximately 1.2%. CD45RO negativity and positive selection for CCR7 defined naive CD8 cells, a population that excluded terminally differentiated effector memory CD45RA+ cells.

The sample was naive CD8+ T cells sorted from blood. The chain employs TRBV7-9 and TRBJ2-7, with 9 bases matching TRBD2. The origin of this receptor is a young man in good health. Here the CDR3 DNA reads TGTGCCAGCAGCTCCCCTCCCTTAGTAGCGGGAGCCGAGCAGTACTTC. Residues: CASSSPPLVAGAEQYF.